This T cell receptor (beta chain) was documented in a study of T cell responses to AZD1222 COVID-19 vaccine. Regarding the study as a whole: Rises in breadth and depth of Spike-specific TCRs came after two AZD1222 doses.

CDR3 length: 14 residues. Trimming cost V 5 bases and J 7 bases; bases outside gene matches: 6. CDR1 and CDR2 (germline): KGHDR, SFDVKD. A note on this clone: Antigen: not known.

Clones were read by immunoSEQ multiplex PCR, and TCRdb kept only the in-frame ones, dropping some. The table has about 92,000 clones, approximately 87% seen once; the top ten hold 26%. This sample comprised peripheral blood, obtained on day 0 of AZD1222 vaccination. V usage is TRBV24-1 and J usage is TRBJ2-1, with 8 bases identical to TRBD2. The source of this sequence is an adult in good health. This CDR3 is CATSASGSFNEQFF. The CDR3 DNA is TGTGCCACCAGTGCGAGCGGGAGTTTTAATGAGCAGTTCTTC.